One T cell receptor (beta chain) is described in this entry. This clonotype has only a few counts. The clone's antigen remains unknown. Relative to the germline gene, one junction end is altered; a read error may explain this. The sample comes from a study of blood T cells in healthy people across ages (dated by TCRdb to 2014 to 2015). Background on the whole study: In model experiments, template switching captured roughly one uniquely barcoded TCR beta cDNA molecule for every two T cells. Using deep sequencing normalized with unique cDNA molecular identifiers, the study measured how TCR beta repertoire diversity changes with age. The donors were split into four age groups: young (average around 17 years), middle-aged (39), aged (62) and long-lived (over 75). Two additional independent replicas of 1 million unique cDNA reads from the same blood draw were analyzed for two donors (one aged 18 to 30 and one aged 80 or older).

Including the terminal cysteine and phenylalanine, the CDR3 comprises 12 residues. The sequence is cut down to CDR3 DNA, 36 bases in frame from base 1. CDR1 and CDR2 are drawn from the germline V gene: SQVTM, ANQGSEA. Here is what the overall study found, with its caveats: Estimates of total diversity from one million sequenced T cells were regarded as lower bounds and underestimates. As age increased, observed TCR beta diversity per million T cells dropped in a roughly linear way, and a significant reduction was already evident by age 40. Because the CMV infection status of the donors was unknown, age-related changes in expanded clonotypes may potentially have been confounded. Compared with the aged group, more naive CD4+ T cells, fewer expanded clones and increased TCR diversity were shown by the long-lived group, suggesting age selection. Since profiling was done on bulk unsorted PBMCs, naive and antigen-experienced compartments could not be conclusively compared. Observed TCR beta diversity correlated strongly with the percentage of naive T cells measured by flow cytometry.

The library came from 5' RACE. For sequencing, an Illumina HiSeq 2500 was employed. The second PCR ran for roughly 7 to 11 cycles and used a J-beta primer mix along with a sample-barcoded 5' primer. Each TCR beta cDNA molecule received a unique molecular identifier from a template-switch 5' adaptor carrying 12 random nucleotides. Each sample yielded at least 3 million CDR3-containing paired-end reads. All of the RNA was converted into first-strand cDNA using the Mint cDNA synthesis kit, with a TRBC-specific oligonucleotide serving as the primer. Following uracil-DNA glycosylase treatment, a first 18-cycle PCR with universal primers M1SS and BC2_uni_R was performed on all cDNA. Turning to the authors' computational methods: For normalization, 1 million high-quality reads were randomly selected from each sample, with every read carrying a distinct molecular identifier. Reads sharing molecular identifiers were discarded rather than binned into consensus sequences. MiTCR, set to a Q25 quality threshold and the strictest error-elimination algorithm, was used for CDR3 identification, clonotype clustering and error correction. A nonparametric unseen species model with Euler transformation was used to estimate lower-bound total TCR beta diversity. The public reads were reanalyzed by TCRdb: fastp trimming at Q25, MiXCR alignment, in-frame beta chains only. Entries are consolidated by CDR3 protein sequence, retaining the most common genes and DNA. These V and J calls derive from TCRdb rather than the authors' analysis. This sample gives approximately 780,000 distinct CDR3 sequences in total; 20% to 30% of them show up just once. 3% of the sample goes to the ten largest clones.

The donors were 40 or so Caucasian individuals from Russia, aged roughly 6 to 100 years, who were systemically healthy. Each donor gave ten milliliters of peripheral blood, collected into EDTA-treated Vacutainer tubes. PBMCs were isolated by Ficoll-Paque density-gradient centrifugation, with at least 6 million obtained per sample. Trizol reagent was used to extract total RNA from PBMCs, with at least 5 micrograms per sample. For every donor, an aliquot of PBMCs went through flow cytometry to measure the percentages of naive CD45RAhigh/CD27high T cells. The same data also went into a second study, on T cells of mothers and their children. The second publication reports: The donors were nine systemically healthy Caucasian individuals, made up of three mothers and their six children. cDNA synthesis consumed the entire amount of extracted RNA, loaded at 1.5 ug RNA in each 15 ul reaction. In the second PCR, sample barcodes and 2-4 random nucleotides were introduced via the M1S primer. More than 8 million TCR beta CDR3 reads were obtained from each mother, and some 3 million reads were obtained from each child. TCR recombination output is similarly shaped by thymic selection in related and unrelated pairs, with a minor effect exerted by inherited differences. Related mother-child pairs always showed normalized repertoire overlap that was slightly higher than in unrelated mother-child pairs, though the difference was never significant. With a sensitivity of around 97 clones per million clonotypes, no persistent microchimeric T cell clones were detected. To look for features that set related mother-child pairs apart from unrelated individuals, the researchers ran deep NGS to compare the TCR beta repertoires of mothers and children. On average, the children were approximately 11 +/- 4 years old, while the mothers were 40 +/- 4 years old. Libraries were sequenced on Illumina HiSeq 2000 with 100+100 nt paired-end reads after adapter ligation with NEBNext reagents. To avoid cross-contamination, the mother libraries and the child libraries were prepared a month apart and sequenced in separate runs. For each donor, between roughly 450,000 and 2,100,000 distinct TCR beta clonotypes were identified. Naive TCR beta clonotypes were estimated from low-frequency clonotypes matched to each donor's FACS-determined naive share, without sorting.

This receptor was identified in a boy aged 10-17 years in good health. The chain joins TRBV29-1 to TRBJ1-2; 7 junctional bases match TRBD1. Sequences were obtained from blood. The CDR3 protein is CSIRGGGYDYTF. The DNA sequence reads TGCAGCATCAGGGGAGGGGGCTATGACTACACCTTC. Outside the CDR3, residues come from the reference TRBV29-1 and TRBJ1-2 proteins, so the full variable domain is: SAVISQKPSRDICQRGTSLTIQCQVDSQVTMMFWYRQQPGQSLTLIATANQGSEATYESGFVIDKFPISRPNLTFSTLTVSNMSPEDSSIYLCSIRGGGYDYTFGSGTRLTVV.